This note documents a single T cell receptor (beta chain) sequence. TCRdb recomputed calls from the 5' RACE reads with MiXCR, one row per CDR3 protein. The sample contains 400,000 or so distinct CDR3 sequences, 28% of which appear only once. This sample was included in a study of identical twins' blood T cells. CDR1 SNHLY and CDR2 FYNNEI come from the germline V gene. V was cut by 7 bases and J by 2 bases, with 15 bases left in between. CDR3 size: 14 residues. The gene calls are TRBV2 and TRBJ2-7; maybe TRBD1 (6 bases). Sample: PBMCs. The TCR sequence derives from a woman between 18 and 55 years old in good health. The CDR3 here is CASTLTGNPYEQYF. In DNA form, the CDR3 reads TGTGCCAGCACTTTAACAGGGAACCCCTACGAGCAGTACTTC.